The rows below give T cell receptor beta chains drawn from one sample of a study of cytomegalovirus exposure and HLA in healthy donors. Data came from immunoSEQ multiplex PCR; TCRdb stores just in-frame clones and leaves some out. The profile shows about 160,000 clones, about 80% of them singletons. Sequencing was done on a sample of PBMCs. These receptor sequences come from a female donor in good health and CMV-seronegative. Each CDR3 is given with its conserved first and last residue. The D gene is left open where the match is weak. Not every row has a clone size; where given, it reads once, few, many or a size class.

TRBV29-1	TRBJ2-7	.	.	TGCAGCGTGGGCCTCTCCTACGAGCAGTACTTC	CSVGLSYEQYF
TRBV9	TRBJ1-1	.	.	TGTGCCAGCAGCCATAACCCGCGGTCAAATGGGGCCACTGAAGCTTTCTTT	CASSHNPRSNGATEAFF
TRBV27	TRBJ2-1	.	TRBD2	TGTGCCAGCAGTTTATACGGGAGGTTCAATGAGCAGTTCTTC	CASSLYGRFNEQFF
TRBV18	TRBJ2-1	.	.	TGTGCCAGCTCACCGGCGGCCAATGAGCAGTTCTTC	CASSPAANEQFF
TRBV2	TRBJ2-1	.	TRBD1	TGTGCCAGCAGTGAACGGGGGGACAGGGCAGTAGATGAGCAGTTCTTC	CASSERGDRAVDEQFF
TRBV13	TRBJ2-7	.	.	TGTGCCAGCAGCTTCTCAACGGGAGTCTACGAGCAGTACTTC	CASSFSTGVYEQYF
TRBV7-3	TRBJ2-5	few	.	TGTGCCAGCAGCTTGGGCTTCCAAGAGACCCAGTACTTC	CASSLGFQETQYF
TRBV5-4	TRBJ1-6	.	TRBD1	TGTGCCAGCAGCACCCGGACAGGGAATAATTCACCCCTCCACTTT	CASSTRTGNNSPLHF
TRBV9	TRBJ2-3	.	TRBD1	TGTGCCAGCAGCGCATCCGGGCAGGGGGGAGGGACAGGGAGGACAGATACGCAGTATTTT	CASSASGQGGGTGRTDTQYF
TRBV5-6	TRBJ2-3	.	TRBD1	TGTGCCAGCACGGCCATGGGGACAGTAGGATCGGCAGATACGCAGTATTTT	CASTAMGTVGSADTQYF